Reported below is one T cell receptor beta chain. Its antigen is as yet unknown. Three rounds of nested PCR, following a modified ARM-PCR protocol, produced the TCRbeta library. TCRdb itself ran the multiplex PCR reads through MiXCR, one entry per CDR3 protein. The sample lists tens of thousands of distinct CDR3 sequences; less than 70% were seen once. The data derive from a study of tumor and adjacent non-tumor tissue in lung cancer. Study-wide findings and caveats: Normal lung showed higher cumulative top 100 clone frequency than tumor. Compared with tumor, normal lung showed significantly lower TCR diversity. Higher tumor TCR diversity was associated with shorter survival.

RNA was extracted from bulk tissue without any cell sorting. Distant lung tissue was collected more than 3 cm away from the tumor edge. Donors were chemotherapy-naive, newly diagnosed lung cancer surgical patients in China, August–late 2014. CDR3 length: 14 amino acids. The V end lost 1 base, the J end lost 5 bases, and 10 bases lay between the germline ends. The germline CDR1 and CDR2 sequences are SGHAT and FQNNGV. Sequenced material: distant non-tumor lung tissue. The chain couples TRBV11-2 to TRBJ2-3; no firm D call. The sequence derives from a woman aged 40 to 50 with non-small cell lung cancer. The DNA of the CDR3 is TGTGCCAGCAGCTTAGTTGAGAACATAGATACGCAGTATTTT. This sequence encodes CASSLVENIDTQYF.